This TCR beta chain appears in the sequencing data of a study of beta chain features in type 1 diabetes. This clone was counted a few times. Its target is unknown. General observations from the study: More deletions and fewer insertions at VDJ junctions were seen in type 1 diabetes patients. All four CD4+ subsets of Type 1 diabetes patients contained TCRB CDR3s that were moderately but significantly shorter.

By way of CD45RO/CCR7/CD25/CD127/CD95/CD27, the CD4+ regulatory, stem cell-like memory, central memory and naive cells were sorted. The isolated RNA, all of it, was reverse transcribed, so expressed TCRB transcripts were what got sequenced. Generated by immunoSEQ multiplex PCR, the TCRdb table keeps only in-frame clones and is missing some. The top ten hold 0.44% of the sample, which has 300,000 or so clones, 6.5% to 10% seen once. The sequencing input was central memory CD4+ T cells from blood. The TCR was taken from a young woman in good health.

As DNA, the CDR3 is TGTGCCAGCAGCGGCAGGACAGGGGGCACTGAAGCTTTCTTT. Its protein is CASSGRTGGTEAFF. The V call is TRBV14, the J call TRBJ1-1; 10 bases line up with TRBD1. Germline-derived CDR1 and CDR2 are SGHDN and FVKESK. The CDR3 has 14 amino acids. The ends lost 5 bases at V and 4 bases at J; junction bases unmatched: 4.